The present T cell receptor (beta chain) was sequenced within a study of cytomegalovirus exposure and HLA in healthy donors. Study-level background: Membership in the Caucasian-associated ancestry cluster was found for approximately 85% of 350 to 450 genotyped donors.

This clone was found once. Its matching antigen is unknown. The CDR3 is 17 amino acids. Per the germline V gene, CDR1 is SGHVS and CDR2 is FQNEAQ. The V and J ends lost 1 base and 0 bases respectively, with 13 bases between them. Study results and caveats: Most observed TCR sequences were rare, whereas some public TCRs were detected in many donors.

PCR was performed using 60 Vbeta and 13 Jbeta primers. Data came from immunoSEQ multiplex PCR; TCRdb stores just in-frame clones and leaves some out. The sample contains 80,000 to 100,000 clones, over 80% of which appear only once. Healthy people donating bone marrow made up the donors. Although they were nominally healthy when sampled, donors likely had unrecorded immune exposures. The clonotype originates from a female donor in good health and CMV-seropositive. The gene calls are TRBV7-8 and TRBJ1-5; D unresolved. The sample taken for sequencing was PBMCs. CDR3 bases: TGTGCCAGCAGCTTAGTTCCGTCGTCGGGTAGCAATCAGCCCCAGCATTTT. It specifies CASSLVPSSGSNQPQHF.